The 18 T cell receptor beta chains below were found in one sample sequenced in a study of blood T cells in healthy people across ages. A second about 7 to 12 cycle PCR used barcoded and J-beta primers. In TCRdb, the 5' RACE reads were re-called with MiXCR into one record per CDR3 protein. The table shows 870,000 or so distinct CDR3 sequences, with about 30% occurring only once. The material sequenced was blood. The receptors were gathered from a woman older than 75 in good health.

The chain has TRBV6-5 and TRBJ1-1; 7 nucleotides match TRBD1. The CDR3 runs 16 residues. Germline trimming cut 4 bases from V and 0 bases from J; bases unmatched to any gene: 8. From germline, CDR1 is MNHEY and CDR2 SVGAGI. The CDR3 DNA sequence: TGTGCCAGCAGTTCGCGACAGGGTCCGGTGAACACTGAAGCTTTCTTT. Protein product: CASSSRQGPVNTEAFF.

There are a few counts of this clonotype. The chain couples TRBV7-7 to TRBJ2-5, with 7 bases fitting TRBD1. Germline lookup yields CDR1 SSHAT and CDR2 FNYEAQ (reference sequence). V lost 4 bases to trimming and J lost 11 bases; unmatched junction nucleotides: 19. The CDR3 extends over 16 amino acids. This CDR3 is CASSSIRDSEPKAQYF. The DNA of the CDR3 is TGTGCCAGCAGCTCGATACGGGACAGTGAACCTAAGGCGCAGTACTTC.

The table lists this clonotype with a few counts. Since a much larger clone is just one base distant, this may be a read error. The chain has TRBV12-3 or TRBV12-4 and TRBJ1-6; 7 bases are shared with TRBD1. J lost 9 bases, V lost 5 bases, and 7 bases had no gene match. The CDR3 loop spans 14 amino acids. The CDR3 spells CASSTGAVSSPLHF. The CDR3 coding sequence is TGTGCCAGCAGTACAGGGGCGGTTAGTTCACCCCTCCACTTT.

This clonotype occurred many times. The CDR3, as DNA: TGCAGTGCGCTCGGGACTAGCTTGCAAGAGACCCAGTACTTC. Protein sequence: CSALGTSLQETQYF. The V and J genes are TRBV20-1 and TRBJ2-5; 9 bases are a match to TRBD2. The ends lost 6 bases at V and 2 bases at J; junction bases unmatched: 7. The CDR3 length is 14 residues. Germline V gene sequence: CDR1 DFQATT, CDR2 SNEGSKA (reference sequence).

V usage is TRBV6-9 and J usage is TRBJ2-3; 9 nucleotides match TRBD2. There are 17 residues in the CDR3. J gave up 4 bases and V 2 bases, and 10 bases lay outside the gene matches. From germline, CDR1 is MNHGY and CDR2 SVAAGI. The CDR3 DNA sequence: TGTGCCAGCAGTTATCCCTCTAGCGGGATGGTTTCAGATACGCAGTATTTT. Protein product: CASSYPSSGMVSDTQYF.

In its sample, this clonotype was seen a few times. This rearrangement joins TRBV5-5 to TRBJ1-6, with 7 positions matching TRBD1. The V gene's germline CDR1 is SGHKS and CDR2 YYEKEE (reference sequence). CDR3 length equals 16 residues. Trimming at V came to 4 bases and at J to 8 bases, leaving 12 bases not matched to a gene. This chain's CDR3 is CASSVGQRVADSPLHF. CDR3 DNA sequence: TGTGCCAGCAGCGTGGGACAGCGGGTTGCGGATTCACCCCTCCACTTT.

This clonotype showed up many times. Just one base apart from a much larger clone, this may be a read error. This chain links TRBV25-1 with TRBJ2-7; D call uncertain. The CDR3 is 13 amino acids. Germline CDR1 is MGHDK and CDR2 is SYGVNS. Trimming removed 6 bases from V and 4 bases from J, with 13 bases in between. CDR3 in DNA: TGTGCCAGCAGGGACCCGAATGGGTACGAGCAGTACTTC. This translates into CASRDPNGYEQYF.

The chain combines TRBV24-1 with TRBJ1-5; no definite D call. CDR3 size: 13 residues. V was cut by 6 bases and J by 4 bases, with 9 bases left in between. Germline-derived CDR1 and CDR2 are KGHDR and SFDVKD. CDR3 region: CATSMAANQPQHF. The DNA for the CDR3 is TGTGCCACCAGTATGGCCGCGAATCAGCCCCAGCATTTT.

A word on this clonotype: This could be a read error, since a much larger clone is one nucleotide away. V usage is TRBV3-1 and J usage is TRBJ2-1, with D maybe TRBD2 (6 bases). This CDR3 has 15 residues. Trimming took 5 bases from V and 13 from J, leaving 24 bases between them. Germline V gene data show CDR1 as LGHDT and CDR2 as YNNKEL (reference sequence). The chain's CDR3 is CASSTTGGRRETQFF. The CDR3, as DNA: TGTGCCAGCAGCACTACCGGGGGACGGAGGGAGACCCAGTTCTTC.

Turning to this clonotype: At one of its ends the junction is not consistent with the germline gene, which may arise from a read error. V gene TRBV6-1 combines with J gene TRBJ2-1, with 8 bases aligning to TRBD2. Germline V lookup: CDR1 MNHNS, CDR2 SASEGT. The CDR3 covers 16 residues. Here the CDR3 reads CAGSEALRGGRDEQFF. CDR3 DNA sequence: TGTGCCGGCAGTGAAGCGCTTCGCGGGGGGAGGGATGAGCAGTTCTTC.

The chain combines TRBV11-3 with TRBJ2-5, with 9 bases fitting TRBD1. TRBJ2-4 matches the DNA end more closely, so the J call is doubtful. Looked up from germline, CDR1 is SGHNT and CDR2 is YENEEA. This CDR3 has 16 residues. CDR3 bases: TGTGCCAGCAGCGACCAGGGACAGGGCAGCGCGAACATTCAGTACTTC. The encoded protein is CASSDQGQGSANIQYF.

The J gene is TRBJ2-3, the V gene TRBV12-3 or TRBV12-4, with D uncertain. The V end was cut by 1 base, the J end by 15 bases, with 23 bases between. This CDR3 comprises 15 residues. CDR3 nucleotide sequence: TGTGCCAGCAGTTTAGATCCTGCGAGCACAGATGTGGAATATTTT. Protein product: CASSLDPASTDVEYF.

This clonotype showed up many times. V usage is TRBV12-3 or TRBV12-4 and J usage is TRBJ2-3, with a weak D call TRBD1 (6 bases). The V and J ends lost 6 bases and 4 bases respectively, with 17 bases between them. The length of the CDR3 is 15 residues. The CDR3 here is CASSSGQKLADTQYF. In DNA form, the CDR3 reads TGTGCCAGCAGCTCCGGACAGAAGCTCGCAGATACGCAGTATTTT.

This clonotype was found many times. The chain has TRBV25-1 and TRBJ2-3; 7 bases align to TRBD2. Looked up from germline, CDR1 is MGHDK and CDR2 is SYGVNS. With V trimmed by 2 bases and J by 1 base, 6 bases remained unmatched. The CDR3 extends over 16 amino acids. For the CDR3, the DNA is TGTGCCAGCAGTGAAAATGGGCTAGCGGGCACAGATACGCAGTATTTT. This gives the protein CASSENGLAGTDTQYF.

This clonotype was counted ten times or more. The V and J genes are TRBV7-2 and TRBJ2-1, with D perhaps matching TRBD2 (6 bases). In germline, CDR1 is SGHTA, CDR2 FQGNSA. V was shortened by 5 bases and J by 8 bases, with 19 bases between the two germline ends. This CDR3 contains 15 residues. CDR3 nucleotides: TGTGCCAGCAGCCCGAGACTGGGGGGTGGGGATGAGCAGTTCTTC. The encoded protein is CASSPRLGGGDEQFF.

This clonotype was observed a handful of times. V gene TRBV7-2 combines with J gene TRBJ1-1; D perhaps matches TRBD1 (5 bases). V was shortened by 4 bases and J by 5 bases, with 17 bases between the two germline ends. The germline V gene has CDR1 SGHTA and CDR2 FQGNSA. The CDR3 is made up of 15 amino acids. The CDR3, as DNA: TGTGCCAGCAGCTCCAGGCAAGGGCGGGGGACTGAAGCTTTCTTT. This translates into CASSSRQGRGTEAFF. The entire variable domain, with the rest obtained from reference TRBV7-2 and TRBJ1-1, is as follows: GAGVSQSPSNKVTEKGKDVELRCDPISGHTALYWYRQSLGQGLEFLIYFQGNSAPDKSGLPSDRFSAERTGGSVSTLTIQRTQQEDSAVYLCASSSRQGRGTEAFFGQGTRLTVV.

As concerns this clonotype: At one end, the junction sequence differs from germline, possibly due to a read error. The gene calls are TRBV5-4 and TRBJ2-3, with D maybe TRBD1 (6 bases). The CDR3 is 15 residues long. Germline-derived CDR1 and CDR2 are SGHNT and YYREEE (reference sequence). CDR3 nucleotides: TGTGCCAGCAGATTGGTGGGGGCGGGCACAGATACGCAGTATTTT. Translation gives CASRLVGAGTDTQYF.

This rearrangement joins TRBV6-1 to TRBJ2-7; D perhaps matches TRBD1 (5 bases). V shed 8 bases and J shed 7 bases, with 21 bases lying between them. This CDR3 spans 14 amino acids. CDR1 is MNHNS and CDR2 is SASEGT in the germline V gene. This CDR3 reads CASRTGPSYNEQYF. CDR3 DNA: TGTGCCAGCCGCACAGGACCTTCCTACAATGAGCAGTACTTC.